These T cell receptor beta chains were read from a single sample in a study of cytomegalovirus exposure and HLA in healthy donors. Using immunoSEQ multiplex PCR, the repertoire was profiled, and TCRdb retains in-frame clones only, with some absent. The sample has 100,000 or so clones; more than 65% are singletons. Sequenced input: PBMCs. Every receptor here comes from a man aged 25 to 45 in good health and CMV-seronegative. CDR3s include the opening cysteine and the closing phenylalanine or tryptophan. The order of the fields is CDR3 protein, CDR3 DNA, V gene, clone size, J gene, D gene. A D gene is named only where the DNA matches it firmly. The listing skips clone size in some rows; elsewhere it reads once, few, many or a size class.

CDR3aa: CASSLNDRDRGTGEQFF
CDR3nt: TGCGCCAGCAGCCTCAACGACCGGGACAGGGGAACCGGTGAGCAGTTCTTC
v_gene: TRBV4-3
abundance: NA
j_gene: TRBJ2-1
d_gene: TRBD1

CDR3aa: CASSRRGGAYEQYF
CDR3nt: TGTGCCAGCAGCCGGAGGGGTGGGGCCTACGAGCAGTACTTC
v_gene: TRBV14
abundance: NA
j_gene: TRBJ2-7
d_gene: NA

CDR3aa: CASSRGGTVNTGELFF
CDR3nt: TGTGCCAGCAGCCGGGGTGGCACAGTTAACACCGGGGAGCTGTTTTTT
v_gene: TRBV7-9
abundance: few
j_gene: TRBJ2-2
d_gene: NA

CDR3aa: CASSPQIITGTGSSGANVLTF
CDR3nt: TGTGCCAGCTCACCGCAGATAATTACCGGGACAGGAAGCTCTGGGGCCAACGTCCTGACTTTC
v_gene: TRBV18
abundance: NA
j_gene: TRBJ2-6
d_gene: TRBD1

CDR3aa: CASSLWTGAPGELFF
CDR3nt: TGTGCCAGCAGTTTATGGACAGGGGCCCCCGGGGAGCTGTTTTTT
v_gene: TRBV27
abundance: NA
j_gene: TRBJ2-2
d_gene: TRBD1

CDR3aa: CASSSHPGTGGAGELFF
CDR3nt: TGCGCCAGCAGTTCCCACCCCGGGACAGGGGGCGCCGGGGAGCTGTTTTTT
v_gene: TRBV5-1
abundance: NA
j_gene: TRBJ2-2
d_gene: TRBD1

CDR3aa: CASSLDPQGAPNTGELFF
CDR3nt: TGCGCCAGCAGCTTGGACCCTCAGGGGGCGCCGAACACCGGGGAGCTGTTTTTT
v_gene: TRBV5-1
abundance: few
j_gene: TRBJ2-2
d_gene: TRBD1

CDR3aa: CASSEQGTYNEQFF
CDR3nt: TGTGCCAGCAGTGAACAGGGAACCTACAATGAGCAATTCTTC
v_gene: TRBV6-4
abundance: NA
j_gene: TRBJ2-1
d_gene: NA

CDR3aa: CASSKAGTGNTEAFF
CDR3nt: TGTGCCAGCAGCAAAGCGGGGACAGGGAACACTGAAGCTTTCTTT
v_gene: TRBV21-1
abundance: once
j_gene: TRBJ1-1
d_gene: NA

CDR3aa: CASSPTRQGKGTDTQYF
CDR3nt: TGTGCCAGCAGCCCAACGAGACAGGGGAAAGGCACAGATACGCAGTATTTT
v_gene: TRBV11-2
abundance: NA
j_gene: TRBJ2-3
d_gene: TRBD1

CDR3aa: CASSDRQGANEQFF
CDR3nt: TGTGCCAGCAGCGATCGACAGGGGGCTAATGAGCAGTTCTTC
v_gene: TRBV6-5
abundance: NA
j_gene: TRBJ2-1
d_gene: TRBD1

CDR3aa: CASSYPGGVNYEQYF
CDR3nt: TGTGCCAGCAGCTACCCTGGGGGGGTCAACTACGAGCAGTACTTC
v_gene: TRBV5-6
abundance: NA
j_gene: TRBJ2-7
d_gene: TRBD2

CDR3aa: CASSSLGQGGKTQYF
CDR3nt: TGTGCCAGCAGCTCTCTGGGACAGGGGGGGAAGACCCAGTACTTC
v_gene: TRBV27
abundance: NA
j_gene: TRBJ2-5
d_gene: TRBD1

CDR3aa: CASSLSSDTEAFF
CDR3nt: TGTGCCAGCAGCTTAAGCTCGGACACTGAAGCTTTCTTT
v_gene: TRBV7-3
abundance: NA
j_gene: TRBJ1-1
d_gene: NA

CDR3aa: CASSFRLASSTDTQYF
CDR3nt: TGCGCCAGCAGCTTTAGACTAGCGTCTAGCACAGATACGCAGTATTTT
v_gene: TRBV5-1
abundance: NA
j_gene: TRBJ2-3
d_gene: TRBD2

CDR3aa: CASSIVGQWEQYF
CDR3nt: TGTGCCAGCAGCATCGTGGGGCAGTGGGAGCAGTACTTC
v_gene: TRBV5-4
abundance: NA
j_gene: TRBJ2-7
d_gene: NA

CDR3aa: CASSDSGSTYNEQFF
CDR3nt: TGTGCCAGTAGTGATAGCGGTTCAACCTACAATGAGCAGTTCTTC
v_gene: TRBV19
abundance: NA
j_gene: TRBJ2-1
d_gene: NA

CDR3aa: CASSLGSGDTDTQYF
CDR3nt: TGTGCCAGCAGCTTAGGTTCGGGGGATACAGATACGCAGTATTTT
v_gene: TRBV11-3
abundance: NA
j_gene: TRBJ2-3
d_gene: NA

CDR3aa: CASSPRVGQDSYEQYF
CDR3nt: TGCGCCAGCAGCCCGAGGGTGGGACAGGACTCCTACGAGCAGTACTTC
v_gene: TRBV4-1
abundance: NA
j_gene: TRBJ2-7
d_gene: TRBD1

CDR3aa: CASSAGTGDNSPLHF
CDR3nt: TGTGCCAGCAGCGCGGGGACAGGGGACAATTCACCCCTCCACTTT
v_gene: TRBV5-4
abundance: few
j_gene: TRBJ1-6
d_gene: TRBD1

CDR3aa: CATSGQVDNQPQHF
CDR3nt: TGTGCCACCAGTGGGCAGGTCGACAATCAGCCCCAGCATTTT
v_gene: TRBV15
abundance: NA
j_gene: TRBJ1-5
d_gene: NA

CDR3aa: CASSLPSGSTDTQYF
CDR3nt: TGTGCCAGCAGCTTACCCAGCGGAAGCACAGATACGCAGTATTTT
v_gene: TRBV7-2
abundance: NA
j_gene: TRBJ2-3
d_gene: NA

CDR3aa: CASSRGQGAEGYTF
CDR3nt: TGCGCCAGCAGCCGCGGACAGGGGGCGGAGGGCTACACCTTC
v_gene: TRBV5-1
abundance: NA
j_gene: TRBJ1-2
d_gene: TRBD1

CDR3aa: CASSIPNRPHGYTF
CDR3nt: TGTGCCAGTAGTATCCCCAACAGGCCCCATGGCTACACCTTC
v_gene: TRBV19
abundance: NA
j_gene: TRBJ1-2
d_gene: NA

CDR3aa: CASSQVAGGRVTEAFF
CDR3nt: TGCGCCAGCAGCCAAGTTGCAGGGGGCCGGGTCACTGAAGCTTTCTTT
v_gene: TRBV4-1
abundance: NA
j_gene: TRBJ1-1
d_gene: TRBD1

CDR3aa: CSVGVAGVGLFEQFF
CDR3nt: TGCAGCGTTGGGGTAGCGGGAGTTGGTCTCTTTGAGCAGTTCTTC
v_gene: TRBV29-1
abundance: NA
j_gene: TRBJ2-1
d_gene: TRBD2

CDR3aa: CASSLRGSSSYNEQFF
CDR3nt: TGTGCCAGCAGCTTACGGGGTAGCAGCTCCTACAATGAGCAGTTCTTC
v_gene: TRBV7-2
abundance: NA
j_gene: TRBJ2-1
d_gene: NA

CDR3aa: CASSPGTGRNEKLFF
CDR3nt: TGTGCCAGCAGTCCCGGGACAGGGAGAAATGAAAAACTGTTTTTT
v_gene: TRBV6-1
abundance: NA
j_gene: TRBJ1-4
d_gene: TRBD1

CDR3aa: CASSSKGALLNYGYTF
CDR3nt: TGTGCCAGCAGCTCCAAGGGGGCCCTTCTTAACTATGGCTACACCTTC
v_gene: TRBV7-2
abundance: few
j_gene: TRBJ1-2
d_gene: TRBD1

CDR3aa: CASTASSAVQYF
CDR3nt: TGTGCCAGCACCGCTTCATCGGCGGTGCAGTACTTC
v_gene: TRBV7-2
abundance: NA
j_gene: TRBJ2-7
d_gene: NA

CDR3aa: CASSLEWRTGGNQPQHF
CDR3nt: TGTGCCAGCAGTTTAGAATGGAGGACGGGTGGGAACCAGCCCCAGCATTTT
v_gene: TRBV27
abundance: few
j_gene: TRBJ1-5
d_gene: NA

CDR3aa: CASSDRGLAGGWETQYF
CDR3nt: TGTGCCAGCAGTGACAGGGGGCTAGCGGGAGGGTGGGAGACCCAGTACTTC
v_gene: TRBV6-1
abundance: NA
j_gene: TRBJ2-5
d_gene: TRBD2

CDR3aa: CAWSLNYQPQHF
CDR3nt: TGTGCCTGGAGTCTAAATTATCAGCCCCAGCATTTT
v_gene: TRBV30
abundance: NA
j_gene: TRBJ1-5
d_gene: NA